Reported below is one T cell receptor (beta chain). This clonotype was seen many times. Its antigen remains unidentified. No per-base quality is available; no much larger clone lies one base away. Library creation used PCR. The sample was run on an Illumina MiSeq. The Qiagen AllPrep DNA/RNA kit was used to purify total RNA. Before analysis, reads from multiple sequencing runs of the same library were pooled. In the source study's methods: Reads were retained only if an exact TCR constant sequence was present, and the retained reads were trimmed to 150 nt and grouped according to their 12-nt molecular barcodes. Reads inside each barcode group were sub-clustered using a 15% Levenshtein threshold, and a quality-weighted consensus sequence was constructed for each RNA molecule. Non-functional sequences were discarded, and so were lower-count sequences lying one edit away from another sequence. On the basis of fitting two negative binomial distributions, barcode sub-clusters with fewer than 20% of the maximum read count were discarded. In TCRdb, the public reads were trimmed at Q25 with fastp and aligned with MiXCR, with productive beta chains retained. Every entry covers one CDR3 protein and lists the most common genes and DNA from its rows. The V and J calls shown here were made by TCRdb, not taken from the authors' results. The sample table lists fewer than 45,000 distinct CDR3 sequences, approximately 17% of them with a count of one. The leading ten clones occupy 6.5% to 9% of the sample.

The data originate from a study of molecular identifiers for immune sequencing clone quantification (dated by TCRdb to about 2018). Looking at the study overall: For a replicate experiment, RNA from roughly 21,000 or 96,000 naive CD8 T cells was divided into five aliquots, of which four were sequenced. This methods study used CD8 T cells to benchmark TCR RNA copy counting and molecular-identifier clustering-based TCR repertoire sequencing (MIDCIRS).

The V and J ends are trimmed by 1 base and 3 bases, leaving 10 bases between them. According to the germline V gene (reference sequence), CDR1 reads SEHNR and CDR2 reads FQNEAQ. The CDR3, cysteine through phenylalanine, is 14 amino acids long. The CDR3 DNA has 42 bases and is translated from base 1. What the work shows at the level of the full study, not this receptor alone: When barcode sub-clustering was omitted, TCR diversity was inflated by chimeric consensus sequences, with chimeras reaching as high as 47%. Modeling indicated about 3.1 TCR RNA copies recovered per cell, compared with about ten by digital PCR, which implies a capture efficiency of around 31%. Spiked-in Jurkat TCR RNA equal to a single cell's worth was reported to be detectable even within one million naive CD8 T cells. In CMV-specific effector cells, clones with more than 20 RNA copies accounted for over 97% of molecules, whereas in naive cells such clones accounted for under 1%. The sizes of highly expanded clones could end up underestimated when identical TCR molecules share a barcode.

Naive CD8 T cells were FACS-sorted as CD8+CD4-CCR7+CD45RA+ on a BD FACSAria II into RLT Plus buffer. For a sensitivity comparison, a portion of naive CD8 T cell RNA was divided equally between MIDCIRS and a Smart-seq2-style 5'RACE protocol. CD8 T cells were enriched with RosetteSep CD8+ T Cell Enrichment Cocktail and Ficoll-Paque, followed by ACK red cell lysis. Sequencing was done on a sample of naive CD8+ T cells from blood, with Jurkat cell RNA spiked in. What this sample's cell subset or site label stands for: FACS-sorted CD8+CD4-CCR7+CD45RA+ naive T cells. This clonotype originated in a human donor in good health. Some libraries in this study had Jurkat cell RNA spiked in. The chain is made from TRBV7-9 and TRBJ2-7; perhaps TRBD2 is the D gene, with 6 bases matching. The CDR3 in this case is CASSLELADYEQYF. The nucleotides read TGTGCCAGCAGCTTAGAACTAGCTGACTACGAGCAGTACTTC.